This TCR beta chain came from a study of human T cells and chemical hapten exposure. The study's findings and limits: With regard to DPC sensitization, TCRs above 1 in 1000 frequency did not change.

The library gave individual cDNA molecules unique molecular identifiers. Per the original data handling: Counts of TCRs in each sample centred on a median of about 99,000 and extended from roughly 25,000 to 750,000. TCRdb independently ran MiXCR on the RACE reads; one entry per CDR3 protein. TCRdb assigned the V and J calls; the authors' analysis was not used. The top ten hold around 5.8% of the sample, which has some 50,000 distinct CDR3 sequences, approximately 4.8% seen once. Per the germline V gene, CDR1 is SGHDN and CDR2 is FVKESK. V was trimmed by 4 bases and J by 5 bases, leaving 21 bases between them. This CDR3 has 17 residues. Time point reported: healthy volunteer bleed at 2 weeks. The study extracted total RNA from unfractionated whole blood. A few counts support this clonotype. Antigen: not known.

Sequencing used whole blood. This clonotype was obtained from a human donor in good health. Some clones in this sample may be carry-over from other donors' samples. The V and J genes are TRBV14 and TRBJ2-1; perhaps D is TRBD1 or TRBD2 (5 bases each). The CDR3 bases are TGTGCCAGCAGCCCAGGTCCCGGGACGGTGGGCAACAATGAGCAGTTCTTC. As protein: CASSPGPGTVGNNEQFF.